Listed below are T cell receptor beta chains from one sample, sequenced in a study of blood T cell repertoires in COVID-19. Data came from immunoSEQ multiplex PCR; TCRdb stores just in-frame clones and leaves some out. The sample contains about 400,000 clones, about 87% of which appear only once. The source material was PBMCs or T cells enriched from blood (not recorded which). The source of these receptors is a man aged 35 to 55 in a cohort exposed to, infected with or recovered from COVID-19 (not recorded which). CDR3s leave out the opening cysteine and the closing phenylalanine or tryptophan.

V	J	CDR3
TRBV6-1	TRBJ1-2	ASSEIQGANYGYT
TRBV6-1	TRBJ1-4	ASSESYREEKLF
TRBV10-3	TRBJ1-4	AISATATNEKLF
TRBV5-6	TRBJ1-5	ASSLSPTRNQPQH
TRBV6-4	TRBJ2-1	ASSVGTPGEQF
TRBV5-1	TRBJ2-1	ASSRGQTFYNEQF
TRBV5-1	TRBJ2-2	ASSLGHPNTGELF
TRBV11-3	TRBJ2-7	ASSYTSGSSPYEQY
TRBV21-1	TRBJ2-1	ASSTRQLDPPNEQF
TRBV10-3	TRBJ1-5	AISEFRGSNQPQH
TRBV5-1	TRBJ2-7	ASSLRGGEYEQY
TRBV4-1	TRBJ1-4	ASSQDRTSNEKLF
TRBV5-5	TRBJ2-1	ASSLGDSSYNEQF
TRBV29-1	TRBJ1-1	SVEESGQGWTEAF
TRBV10-3	TRBJ2-1	AISIRLAGAVNEQF
TRBV7-9	TRBJ2-1	ASSPVVAGHNEQF
TRBV5-1	TRBJ1-1	ASSLGAVYTEAF
TRBV7-8	TRBJ1-5	ASSGSTGGLEPQH
TRBV4-1	TRBJ2-2	ASSHEGWGNTGELF
TRBV2	TRBJ2-7	ASSERAIQY
TRBV29-1	TRBJ1-2	SVEGQGIGYT
TRBV6-4	TRBJ1-2	ASSQGRGANYGYT
TRBV24-1	TRBJ2-7	ATRGTGVYEQY
TRBV5-1	TRBJ1-1	ASSLGQVAGTEAF
TRBV5-1	TRBJ2-3	ASSLAWSGITDTQY
TRBV6-5	TRBJ1-2	ASSFTGGYGYT
TRBV5-1	TRBJ2-2	ASSQELLAGTGELF
TRBV28	TRBJ1-1	ASSQGLNTEAF
TRBV21-1	TRBJ2-3	ASSKVWGRFGTDTQY
TRBV5-4	TRBJ2-1	ASSLTSGSFNEQF
TRBV11-3	TRBJ2-3	ASSPRGSGTDTQY
TRBV27	TRBJ1-3	ASSTSPPGGLRNTIY